This T cell receptor (beta chain) appears in the sequencing data of a study of blood T cell repertoires in COVID-19. This clone was picked up one time. Germline assignment: CDR1 MDHEN and CDR2 SYDVKM. The CDR3 length is 18 residues. The ends lost 5 bases at V and 0 bases at J; junction bases unmatched: 10. The authors' processing: It was from reference gene primer amplification that nucleated cell counts were estimated. Profiling relied on immunoSEQ multiplex PCR, and the TCRdb table lists in-frame clones only, not all of them. That table supplies the V and J calls and clone size; D and trimming were determined from the DNA. The table includes approximately 94,000 clones, about 91% detected once.

The sample comprised peripheral blood. This receptor was taken from a human donor in a cohort sampled during active COVID-19. The chain is built from TRBV28 and TRBJ1-5, with 10 bases that match TRBD1. The CDR3: CASSPPGQGSFSNQPQHF. CDR3 in DNA: TGTGCCAGCAGTCCTCCGGGACAGGGGAGTTTTAGCAATCAGCCCCAGCATTTT.